Following are 13 T cell receptor beta chains from one sample sequenced in a study of cytomegalovirus exposure and HLA in healthy donors. The primer mix had 60 Vbeta and 13 Jbeta primers. Profiling relied on immunoSEQ multiplex PCR, and the TCRdb table lists in-frame clones only, not all of them. The sample consists of about 98,000 clones, around 73% of them appearing once. Source material: PBMCs. The origin of the receptors is a female donor in good health and CMV-seronegative.

The chain couples TRBV7-9 to TRBJ1-4; 7 bases fit TRBD1. Germline CDR1 is SEHNR and CDR2 is FQNEAQ (reference sequence). V shed 5 bases and J 2 bases; nucleotides not matched to a gene: 2. CDR3 length: 14 amino acids. The chain's CDR3 is CASSPDRTNEKLFF. For the CDR3, the DNA is TGTGCCAGCAGCCCGGACAGGACTAATGAAAAACTGTTTTTT. Full variable domain (rest looked up from reference TRBV7-9 and TRBJ1-4): DTGVSQNPRHKITKRGQNVTFRCDPISEHNRLYWYRQTLGQGPEFLTYFQNEAQLEKSRLLSDRFSAERPKGSFSTLEIQRTEQGDSAMYLCASSPDRTNEKLFFGSGTQLSVL.

This chain joins TRBV7-9 and TRBJ2-7; D possibly corresponds to TRBD2 (5 bases). The length of the CDR3 is 13 residues. Looked up from germline, CDR1 is SEHNR and CDR2 is FQNEAQ (reference sequence). Trimming shortened V by 6 bases and J by 6 bases, and 15 bases separated the two germline ends. The CDR3 is CASRREIFSEQYF. For the CDR3, the DNA is TGTGCCAGCAGGAGGGAAATCTTCTCCGAGCAGTACTTC.

This chain uses TRBV6-5 with TRBJ2-1, with D perhaps TRBD1 (5 bases). CDR1 and CDR2 (germline): MNHEY, SVGAGI. Trimming took off 4 bases at V and 6 bases at J, with 13 bases between the two ends. The CDR3 loop spans 14 amino acids. CDR3 bases: TGTGCCAGCAGTTCCGGCAGGGCAACCAATGAGCAGTTCTTC. The encoded protein is CASSSGRATNEQFF.

In this sample, this clone turned up a few times. This chain links TRBV7-3 with TRBJ1-1; 7 positions match TRBD1. The CDR3 runs 16 residues. CDR1 is SGHTA and CDR2 is FQGTGA in the germline V gene. With 3 bases clipped from V and 0 bases from J, the junction kept 7 bases outside the gene matches. DNA of the CDR3: TGTGCCAGCAGCTTGACCCCGACAGGGATGAACACTGAAGCTTTCTTT. Residues: CASSLTPTGMNTEAFF.

This clone occurred once. The chain couples TRBV4-1 to TRBJ2-7, with D possibly matching TRBD2 (6 bases). The V and J ends lost 4 bases and 1 base respectively, with 11 bases between them. There are 14 residues in the CDR3. Germline V gene sequence: CDR1 MGHRA, CDR2 YSYEKL. The CDR3 is CASSPRAGSYEQYF. The CDR3, as DNA: TGCGCCAGCAGCCCACGGGCGGGATCCTACGAGCAGTACTTC.

V and J are TRBV5-5 and TRBJ1-2; 8 bases align to TRBD1. Unmatched junction bases numbered 14, after V lost 0 bases and J lost 1 base. CDR3 length equals 19 residues. Germline V gives CDR1 SGHKS, CDR2 YYEKEE (reference sequence). The CDR3 nucleotides are TGTGCCAGCAGCTTGGAGGTCCGACAGGGGAGGGGTATTAACTATGGCTACACCTTC. Translated: CASSLEVRQGRGINYGYTF.

The V and J genes are TRBV7-3 and TRBJ2-1; the D gene is possibly TRBD2 (5 bases). Per the germline V gene, CDR1 is SGHTA and CDR2 is FQGTGA. Deletions cut 2 bases from V and 8 bases from J, with 10 bases between. The CDR3 extends over 13 amino acids. In DNA, the CDR3 is TGTGCCAGCAGCTTACGAGCGCGGGATGAGCAGTTCTTC. Protein: CASSLRARDEQFF.

The chain has TRBV9 and TRBJ1-1, with 7 nucleotides matching TRBD1. Germline V gene sequence: CDR1 SGDLS, CDR2 YYNGEE. The junction had 8 bases not matched to a gene; V was cut back by 5 bases and J by 4 bases. The CDR3 sequence is 14 residues long. The CDR3 region is CASSQGVEGTEAFF. The CDR3 DNA sequence: TGTGCCAGCAGTCAGGGGGTTGAGGGCACTGAAGCTTTCTTT. Looking up the rest from reference TRBV9 and TRBJ1-1 gives the full variable domain: DSGVTQTPKHLITATGQRVTLRCSPRSGDLSVYWYQQSLDQGLQFLIQYYNGEERAKGNILERFSAQQFPDLHSELNLSSLELGDSALYFCASSQGVEGTEAFFGQGTRLTVV.

CDR3 amino acids: CASSKNRGTNEKLFF. CDR3 bases: TGTGCCAGCAGCAAAAACAGGGGGACTAATGAAAAACTGTTTTTT. The rearrangement links TRBV7-6 to TRBJ1-4; 8 bases fit TRBD1. Per the germline V gene, CDR1 is SGHVS and CDR2 is FNYEAQ. After removal of 5 bases from V and 2 bases from J, the junction contained 4 bases not matched to a gene. The CDR3 is 15 residues long.

CDR3 sequence (DNA): TGTGCCAGCAACCCCCGGACAGGGGATGGGGAGCAGTACTTC. Protein sequence: CASNPRTGDGEQYF. The chain links TRBV7-9 to TRBJ2-7; 9 nucleotides agree with TRBD1. In germline, CDR1 is SEHNR, CDR2 FQNEAQ (reference sequence). The junction had 11 bases not matched to a gene; V was cut back by 7 bases and J by 7 bases. This CDR3 is 14 amino acids long.

This clone was counted between two and nine times. The gene calls are TRBV5-1 and TRBJ2-1, with 12 bases aligning to TRBD2. The V gene end was trimmed by 6 bases and the J gene end by 5 bases; junction bases not matched to a gene: 9. CDR3 length: 16 residues. The germline V gene encodes CDR1 SGHRS and CDR2 YFSETQ. CDR3 bases: TGCGCCAGCACCCCGACTAGCGGGAGTTGGGACAATGAGCAGTTCTTC. It translates to CASTPTSGSWDNEQFF.

The gene calls are TRBV18 and TRBJ2-7; 11 bases fit TRBD2. The ends lost 5 bases at V and 1 base at J; junction bases unmatched: 4. This CDR3 region has 15 residues. Germline lookup yields CDR1 KGHSH and CDR2 LQKENI. CDR3 nucleotide sequence: TGTGCCAGCTCAATAGCGGGGGGGCAATCCTACGAGCAGTACTTC. It specifies CASSIAGGQSYEQYF.

The V and J genes are TRBV6-5 and TRBJ2-1, with a tentative D call TRBD2 (5 bases). Germline CDR1 reads MNHEY; CDR2 reads SVGAGI. CDR3 length equals 12 residues. With 0 bases removed from V and 10 bases from J, the gap between germline ends came to 7 bases. The CDR3 coding sequence is TGTGCCAGCAGTTACTCGAGAGGGGAGCAGTTCTTC. Translated, it gives CASSYSRGEQFF.